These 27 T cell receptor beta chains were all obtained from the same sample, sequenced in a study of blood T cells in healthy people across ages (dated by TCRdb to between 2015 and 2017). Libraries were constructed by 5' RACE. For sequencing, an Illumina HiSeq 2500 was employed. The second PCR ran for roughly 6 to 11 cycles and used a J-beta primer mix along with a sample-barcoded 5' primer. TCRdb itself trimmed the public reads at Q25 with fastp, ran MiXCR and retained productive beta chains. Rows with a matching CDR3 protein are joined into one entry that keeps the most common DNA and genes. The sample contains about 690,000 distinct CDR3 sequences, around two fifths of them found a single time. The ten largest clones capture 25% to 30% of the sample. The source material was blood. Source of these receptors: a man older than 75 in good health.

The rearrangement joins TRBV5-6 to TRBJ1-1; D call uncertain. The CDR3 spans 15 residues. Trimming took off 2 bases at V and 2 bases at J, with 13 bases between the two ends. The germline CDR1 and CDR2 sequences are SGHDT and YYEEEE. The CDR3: CASSFSRRFNTEAFF. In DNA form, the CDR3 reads TGTGCCAGCAGCTTCTCACGCAGATTTAACACTGAAGCTTTCTTT. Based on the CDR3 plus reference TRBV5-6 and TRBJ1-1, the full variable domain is DAGVTQSPTHLIKTRGQQVTLRCSPKSGHDTVSWYQQALGQGPQFIFQYYEEEERQRGNFPDRFSGHQFPNYSSELNVNALLLGDSALYLCASSFSRRFNTEAFFGQGTRLTVV.

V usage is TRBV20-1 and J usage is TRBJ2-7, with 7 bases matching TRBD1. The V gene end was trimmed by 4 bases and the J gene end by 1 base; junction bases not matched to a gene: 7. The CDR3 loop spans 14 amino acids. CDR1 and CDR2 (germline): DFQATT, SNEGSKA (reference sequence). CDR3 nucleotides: TGCAGTGCTAATACAGGGGAAAGGTCCTACGAGCAGTACTTC. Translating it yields CSANTGERSYEQYF.

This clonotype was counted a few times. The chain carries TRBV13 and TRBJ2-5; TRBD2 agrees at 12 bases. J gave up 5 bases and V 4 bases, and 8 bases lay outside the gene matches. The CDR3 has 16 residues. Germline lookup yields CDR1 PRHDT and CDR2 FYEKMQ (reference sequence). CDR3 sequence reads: CASSWRLAGVGETQYF. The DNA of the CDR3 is TGTGCCAGCAGCTGGCGACTAGCGGGAGTTGGCGAGACCCAGTACTTC.

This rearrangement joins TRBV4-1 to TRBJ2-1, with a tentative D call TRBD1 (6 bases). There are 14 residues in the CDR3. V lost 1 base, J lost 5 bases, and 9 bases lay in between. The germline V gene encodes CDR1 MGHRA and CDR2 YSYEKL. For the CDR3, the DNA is TGCGCCAGCAGCCAAGGAAGACAGGACAATGAGCAGTTCTTC. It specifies CASSQGRQDNEQFF.

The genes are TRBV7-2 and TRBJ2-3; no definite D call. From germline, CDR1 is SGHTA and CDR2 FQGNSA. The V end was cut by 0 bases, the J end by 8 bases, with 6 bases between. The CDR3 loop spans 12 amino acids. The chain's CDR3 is CASSLASVTQYF. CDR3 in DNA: TGTGCCAGCAGCTTAGCGTCCGTTACGCAGTATTTT.

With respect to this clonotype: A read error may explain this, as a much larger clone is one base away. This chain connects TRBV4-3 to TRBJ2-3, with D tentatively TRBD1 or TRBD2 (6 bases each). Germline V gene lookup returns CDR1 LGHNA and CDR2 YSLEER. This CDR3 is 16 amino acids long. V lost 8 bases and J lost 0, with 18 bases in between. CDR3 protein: CASQTGAASSTDTQYF. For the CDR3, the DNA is TGCGCCAGCCAGACGGGGGCTGCCTCTAGCACAGATACGCAGTATTTT.

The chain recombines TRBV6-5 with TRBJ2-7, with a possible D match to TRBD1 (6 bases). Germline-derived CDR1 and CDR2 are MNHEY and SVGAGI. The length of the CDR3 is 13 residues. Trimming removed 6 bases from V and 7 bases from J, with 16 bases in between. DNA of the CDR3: TGTGCCAGCAGAGCCGGGACACCAAATGAGCAGTACTTC. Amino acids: CASRAGTPNEQYF.

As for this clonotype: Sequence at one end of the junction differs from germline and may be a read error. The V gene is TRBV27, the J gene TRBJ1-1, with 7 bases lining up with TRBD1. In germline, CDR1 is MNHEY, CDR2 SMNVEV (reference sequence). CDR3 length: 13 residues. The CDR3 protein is CASRRTGHTEAFF. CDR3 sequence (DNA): TGTGCCAGCAGACGGACAGGTCACACTGAGGCTTTCTTT.

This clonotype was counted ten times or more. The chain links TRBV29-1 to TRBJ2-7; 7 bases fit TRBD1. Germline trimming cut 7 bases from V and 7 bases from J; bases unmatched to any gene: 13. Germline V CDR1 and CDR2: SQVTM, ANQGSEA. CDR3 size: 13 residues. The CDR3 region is CSAGTVETGEQYF. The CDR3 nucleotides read TGCAGCGCTGGGACAGTGGAGACGGGAGAGCAGTACTTC.

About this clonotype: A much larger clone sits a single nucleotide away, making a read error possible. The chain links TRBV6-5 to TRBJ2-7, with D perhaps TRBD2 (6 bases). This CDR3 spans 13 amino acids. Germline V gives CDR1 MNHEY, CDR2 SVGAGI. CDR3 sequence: CVSTKTGTLEQYF. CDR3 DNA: TGTGTCAGCACAAAGACCGGGACTCTCGAGCAGTACTTC.

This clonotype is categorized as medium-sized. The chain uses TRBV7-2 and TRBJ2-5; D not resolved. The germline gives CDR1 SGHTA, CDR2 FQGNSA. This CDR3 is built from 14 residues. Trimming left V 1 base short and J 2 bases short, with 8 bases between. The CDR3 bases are TGTGCCAGCAGCTTAGGGGGTTCACAAGAGACCCAGTACTTC. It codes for CASSLGGSQETQYF.

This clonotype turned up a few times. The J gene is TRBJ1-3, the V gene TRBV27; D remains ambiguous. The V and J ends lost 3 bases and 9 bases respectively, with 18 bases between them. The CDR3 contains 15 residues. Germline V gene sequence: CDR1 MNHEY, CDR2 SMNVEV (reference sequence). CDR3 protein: CASSFAAGGSATIYF. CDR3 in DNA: TGTGCCAGCAGTTTTGCGGCAGGCGGTTCAGCCACCATATATTTT.

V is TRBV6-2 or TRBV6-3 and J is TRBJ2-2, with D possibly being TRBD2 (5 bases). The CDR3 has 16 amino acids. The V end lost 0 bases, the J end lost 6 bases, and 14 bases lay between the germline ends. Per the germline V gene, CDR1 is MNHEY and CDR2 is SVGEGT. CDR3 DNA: TGTGCCAGCAGTTACTCGACCCCCGGGGTCGCCGGGGAGCTGTTTTTT. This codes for CASSYSTPGVAGELFF.

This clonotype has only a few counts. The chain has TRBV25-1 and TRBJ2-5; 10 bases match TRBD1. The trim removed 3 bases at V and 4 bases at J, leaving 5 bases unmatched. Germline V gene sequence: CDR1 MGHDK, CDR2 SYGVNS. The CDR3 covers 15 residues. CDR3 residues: CASSDPGQGRETQYF. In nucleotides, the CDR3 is TGTGCCAGCAGTGACCCGGGACAGGGGAGAGAGACCCAGTACTTC.

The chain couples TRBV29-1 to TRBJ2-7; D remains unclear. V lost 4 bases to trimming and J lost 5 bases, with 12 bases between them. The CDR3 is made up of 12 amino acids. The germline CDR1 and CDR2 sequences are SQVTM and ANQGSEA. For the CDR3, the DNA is TGCAGCGTTGCCGTGACGGGCAACGAGCAGTACTTC. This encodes CSVAVTGNEQYF.

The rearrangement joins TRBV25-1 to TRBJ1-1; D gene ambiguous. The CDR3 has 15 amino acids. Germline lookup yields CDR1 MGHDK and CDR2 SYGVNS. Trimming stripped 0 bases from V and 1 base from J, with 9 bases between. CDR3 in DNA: TGTGCCAGCAGTGAATATGGCAGATCGAACACTGAAGCTTTCTTT. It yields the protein CASSEYGRSNTEAFF. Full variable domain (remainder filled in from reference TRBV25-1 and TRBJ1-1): EADIYQTPRYLVIGTGKKITLECSQTMGHDKMYWYQQDPGMELHLIHYSYGVNSTEKGDLSSESTVSRIRTEHFPLTLESARPSHTSQYLCASSEYGRSNTEAFFGQGTRLTVV.

In DNA, the CDR3 is TGTGCCAGCAGCGGCGACTTCTACGAGCAGTACTTC. Translated, it gives CASSGDFYEQYF. This sequence joins TRBV9 and TRBJ2-7; D is unresolved. The germline V and J ends were trimmed by 3 bases and 3 bases, with 7 bases remaining between them. Germline V gene sequence: CDR1 SGDLS, CDR2 YYNGEE. The CDR3 loop spans 12 amino acids.

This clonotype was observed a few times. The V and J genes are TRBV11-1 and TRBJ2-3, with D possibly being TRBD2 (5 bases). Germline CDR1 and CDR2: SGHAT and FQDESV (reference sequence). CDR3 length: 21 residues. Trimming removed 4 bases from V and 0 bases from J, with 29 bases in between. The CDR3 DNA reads TGTGCCAGCAGCTCCACTGAGTCTAGCTGGAGGCGAGGTCTTAGCACAGATACGCAGTATTTT. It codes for CASSSTESSWRRGLSTDTQYF.

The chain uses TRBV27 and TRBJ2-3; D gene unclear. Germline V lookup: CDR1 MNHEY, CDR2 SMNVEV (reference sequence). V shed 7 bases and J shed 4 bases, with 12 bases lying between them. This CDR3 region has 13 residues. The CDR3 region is CASKSATADTQYF. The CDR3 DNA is TGTGCCAGCAAGAGCGCGACCGCAGATACGCAGTATTTT.

The CDR3 DNA reads TGTGCCAGCAGCTTAAGACCGAGACTAGGTGAGAATGAGCAGTTCTTC. Encoded protein: CASSLRPRLGENEQFF. J is TRBJ2-1 and V is TRBV11-2, with D possibly TRBD2 on 6 matching bases. Germline V gene sequence: CDR1 SGHAT, CDR2 FQNNGV. V was trimmed by 2 bases and J by 7 bases, leaving 18 bases between them. CDR3 length: 16 residues.

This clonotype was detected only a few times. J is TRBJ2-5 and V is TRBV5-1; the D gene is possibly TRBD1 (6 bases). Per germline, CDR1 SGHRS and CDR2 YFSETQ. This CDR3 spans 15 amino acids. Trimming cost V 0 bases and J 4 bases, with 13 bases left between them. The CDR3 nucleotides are TGCGCCAGCAGCTTGGGACCAGGGGTGGGAGAGACCCAGTACTTC. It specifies CASSLGPGVGETQYF.

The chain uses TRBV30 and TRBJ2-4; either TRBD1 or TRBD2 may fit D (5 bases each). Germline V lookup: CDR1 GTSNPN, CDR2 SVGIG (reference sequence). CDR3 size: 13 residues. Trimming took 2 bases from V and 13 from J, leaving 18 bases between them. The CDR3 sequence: CAWSSQYPWGQYF. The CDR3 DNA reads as TGTGCCTGGAGTTCGCAGTACCCCTGGGGGCAGTACTTC.

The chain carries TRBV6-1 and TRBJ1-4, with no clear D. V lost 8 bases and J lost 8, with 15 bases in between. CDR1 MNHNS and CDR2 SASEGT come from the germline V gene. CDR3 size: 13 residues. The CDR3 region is CASSRKGGEKLFF. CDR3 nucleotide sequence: TGTGCCAGCTCCCGGAAGGGTGGGGAAAAACTGTTTTTT.

This chain's CDR3 is CASSPSFGASFQETQYF. For the CDR3, the DNA is TGTGCCAGCAGTCCCTCCTTCGGGGCTAGCTTCCAAGAGACCCAGTACTTC. The V call is TRBV6-1, the J call TRBJ2-5; the D gene could be TRBD1 or TRBD2 (5 bases each). Between the trimmed V and J ends, which lost 5 bases and 1 base, there was a span of 20 bases. CDR3 length: 17 amino acids. CDR1 MNHNS and CDR2 SASEGT come from the germline V gene.

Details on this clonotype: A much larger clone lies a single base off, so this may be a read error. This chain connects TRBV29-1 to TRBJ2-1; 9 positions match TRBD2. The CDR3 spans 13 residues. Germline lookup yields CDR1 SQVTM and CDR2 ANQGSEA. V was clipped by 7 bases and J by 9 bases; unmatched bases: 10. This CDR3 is CSGRRGRATEQFF. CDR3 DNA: TGCAGCGGGCGTCGCGGGAGGGCGACTGAGCAGTTCTTC.

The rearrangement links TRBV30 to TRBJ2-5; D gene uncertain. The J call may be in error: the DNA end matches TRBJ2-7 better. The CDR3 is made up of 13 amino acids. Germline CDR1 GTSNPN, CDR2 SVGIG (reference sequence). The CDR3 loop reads CAWSVQLLREQYF. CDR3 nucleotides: TGTGCCTGGAGTGTCCAACTCCTCCGCGAGCAGTACTTC.

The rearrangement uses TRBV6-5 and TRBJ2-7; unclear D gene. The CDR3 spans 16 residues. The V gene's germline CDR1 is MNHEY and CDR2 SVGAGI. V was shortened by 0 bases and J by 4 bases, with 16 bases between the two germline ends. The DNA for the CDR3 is TGTGCCAGCAGTTACTCGAGTCGTGAAGGAGCTTACGAGCAGTACTTC. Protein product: CASSYSSREGAYEQYF.